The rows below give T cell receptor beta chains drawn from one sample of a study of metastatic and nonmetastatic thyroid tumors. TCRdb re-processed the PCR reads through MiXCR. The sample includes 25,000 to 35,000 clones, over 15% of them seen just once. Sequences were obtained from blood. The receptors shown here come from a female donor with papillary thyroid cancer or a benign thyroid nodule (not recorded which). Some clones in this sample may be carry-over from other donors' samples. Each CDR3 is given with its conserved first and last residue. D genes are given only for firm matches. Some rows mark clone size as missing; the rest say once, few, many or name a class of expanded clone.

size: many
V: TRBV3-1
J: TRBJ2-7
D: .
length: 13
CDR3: CASSPGPSYEQYF
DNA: TGTGCCAGCAGTCCGGGACCTTCCTACGAGCAGTACTTC

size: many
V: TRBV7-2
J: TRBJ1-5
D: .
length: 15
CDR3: CASSPGGGLNQPQHF
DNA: TGTGCCAGCAGCCCGGGGGGGGGCCTCAATCAGCCCCAGCATTTT

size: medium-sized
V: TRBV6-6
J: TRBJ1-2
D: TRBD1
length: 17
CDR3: CASSYLSGTGGFYGYTF
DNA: TGTGCCAGCAGTTACTTATCCGGGACAGGGGGTTTCTATGGCTACACCTTC

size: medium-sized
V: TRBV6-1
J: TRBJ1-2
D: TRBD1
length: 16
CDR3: CASSEALRDRTYGYTF
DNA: TGTGCCAGCAGTGAAGCCCTCCGGGACAGGACTTATGGCTACACCTTC

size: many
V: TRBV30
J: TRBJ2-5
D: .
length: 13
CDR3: CAWSSGGGETQYF
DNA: TGTGCCTGGAGTTCGGGGGGCGGCGAGACCCAGTACTTC

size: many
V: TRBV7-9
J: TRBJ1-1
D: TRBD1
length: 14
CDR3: CASSTQGVVTEAFF
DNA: TGTGCCAGCAGCACCCAGGGGGTAGTCACTGAAGCTTTCTTT

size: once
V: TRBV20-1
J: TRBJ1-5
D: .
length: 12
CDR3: CSARGGFQPQHF
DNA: TGCAGTGCTAGAGGGGGTTTTCAGCCCCAGCATTTT

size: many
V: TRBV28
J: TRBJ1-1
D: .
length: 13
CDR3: CASSLEVKAEAFF
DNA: TGTGCCAGCAGTTTAGAAGTAAAGGCTGAAGCTTTCTTT

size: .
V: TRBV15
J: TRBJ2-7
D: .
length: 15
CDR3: CATSRCRACSYEQYF
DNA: TGTGCCACCAGCAGATGCCGGGCCTGCTCCTACGAGCAGTACTTC

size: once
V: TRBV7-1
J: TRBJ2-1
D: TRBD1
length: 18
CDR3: CASSSVRPGQGPYNEQFF
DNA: TGTGCCAGCAGCTCAGTTCGCCCGGGACAGGGGCCATACAATGAGCAGTTCTTC

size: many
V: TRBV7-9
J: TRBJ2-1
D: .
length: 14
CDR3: CASSLSPGRNEQFF
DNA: TGTGCCAGCAGCTTATCCCCAGGGAGGAATGAGCAGTTCTTC

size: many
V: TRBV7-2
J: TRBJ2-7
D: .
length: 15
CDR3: CASSFERRGLGEQYF
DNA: TGTGCCAGCAGCTTTGAGAGGCGGGGGCTGGGGGAGCAGTACTTC

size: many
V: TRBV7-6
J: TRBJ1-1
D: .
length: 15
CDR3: CASSLAGGRETEAFF
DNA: TGTGCCAGCAGCTTAGCGGGGGGGCGGGAAACTGAAGCTTTCTTT

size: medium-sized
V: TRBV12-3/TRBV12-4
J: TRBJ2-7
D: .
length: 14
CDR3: CASSLWRDSREQYF
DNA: TGTGCCAGCAGTCTTTGGCGGGATAGTCGCGAGCAGTACTTC

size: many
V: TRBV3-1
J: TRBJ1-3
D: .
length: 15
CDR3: CASSPWGLFGNTIYF
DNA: TGTGCCAGCAGCCCTTGGGGTCTCTTCGGAAACACCATATATTTT